This TCR beta chain was retrieved from a study of T cells in tuberculosis. Study-level background: The T cells targeted glucose monomycolate, a mycobacterial lipid, via CD1B.

Sequencing was performed with immunoSEQ multiplex PCR; in TCRdb, only in-frame clones are kept and a portion is missing. This repertoire shows 35,000 to 40,000 clones, almost 95% found once; its top ten account for around 10%. The receptor was isolated from a donor aged 10-29 years with latent tuberculosis or without tuberculosis infection. Some clones in this sample may be carry-over from other donors' samples. Sequencing input: PBMCs.

The CDR3 DNA reads TGTGCCAGCAGCGTAGGATATACAGGGCTGACCGGGGAGCTGTTTTTT. Translation: CASSVGYTGLTGELFF. The V and J genes are TRBV9 and TRBJ2-2; D may be TRBD1 (6 bases). Trimming pared 0 bases from V and 5 bases from J, leaving 14 bases between. This CDR3 region has 16 residues. Germline V lookup: CDR1 SGDLS, CDR2 YYNGEE.